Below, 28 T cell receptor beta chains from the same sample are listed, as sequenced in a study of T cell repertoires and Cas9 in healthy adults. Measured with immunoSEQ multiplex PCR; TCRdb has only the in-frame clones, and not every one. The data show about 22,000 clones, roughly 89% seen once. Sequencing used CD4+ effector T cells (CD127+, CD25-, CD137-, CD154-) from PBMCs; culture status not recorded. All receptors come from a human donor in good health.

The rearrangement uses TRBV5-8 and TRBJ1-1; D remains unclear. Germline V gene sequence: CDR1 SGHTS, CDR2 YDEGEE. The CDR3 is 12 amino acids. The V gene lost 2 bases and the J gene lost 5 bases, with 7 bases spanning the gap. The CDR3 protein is CASSFSGTEAFF. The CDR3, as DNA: TGTGCCAGCAGCTTTAGTGGTACTGAAGCTTTCTTT.

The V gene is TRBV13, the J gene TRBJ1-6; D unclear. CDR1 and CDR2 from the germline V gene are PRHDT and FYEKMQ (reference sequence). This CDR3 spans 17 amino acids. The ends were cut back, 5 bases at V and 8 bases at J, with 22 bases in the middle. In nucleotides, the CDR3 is TGTGCCAGCAGCCGCCCTCCGCTTGGCCGGTACGATTCACCCCTCCACTTT. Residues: CASSRPPLGRYDSPLHF.

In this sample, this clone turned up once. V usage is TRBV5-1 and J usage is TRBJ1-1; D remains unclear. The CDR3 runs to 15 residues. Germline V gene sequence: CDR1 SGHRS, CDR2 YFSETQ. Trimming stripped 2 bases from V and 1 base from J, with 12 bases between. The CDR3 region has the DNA TGCGCCAGCAGCTTTCGGCCCAGCCAGAACACTGAAGCTTTCTTT. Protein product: CASSFRPSQNTEAFF.

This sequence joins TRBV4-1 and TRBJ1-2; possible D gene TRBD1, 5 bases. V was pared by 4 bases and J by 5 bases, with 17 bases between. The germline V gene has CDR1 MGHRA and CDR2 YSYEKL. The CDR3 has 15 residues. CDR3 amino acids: CASSPTFTEGYGYTF. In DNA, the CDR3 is TGCGCCAGCAGCCCGACGTTTACGGAGGGGTATGGCTACACCTTC.

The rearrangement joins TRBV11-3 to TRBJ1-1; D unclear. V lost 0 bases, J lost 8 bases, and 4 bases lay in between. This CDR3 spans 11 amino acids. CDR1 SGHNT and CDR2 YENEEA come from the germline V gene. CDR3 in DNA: TGTGCCAGCAGCTTAGAGACAGAAGCTTTCTTT. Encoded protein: CASSLETEAFF.

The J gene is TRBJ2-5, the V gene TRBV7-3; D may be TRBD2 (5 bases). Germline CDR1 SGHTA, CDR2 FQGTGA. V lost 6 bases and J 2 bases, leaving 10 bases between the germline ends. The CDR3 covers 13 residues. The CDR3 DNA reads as TGTGCCAGCAGTTCGGGGAAGCAAGAGACCCAGTACTTC. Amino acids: CASSSGKQETQYF. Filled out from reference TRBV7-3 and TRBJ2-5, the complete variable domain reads GAGVSQTPSNKVTEKGKYVELRCDPISGHTALYWYRQSLGQGPEFLIYFQGTGAADDSGLPNDRFFAVRPEGSVSTLKIQRTERGDSAVYLCASSSGKQETQYFGPGTRLLVL.

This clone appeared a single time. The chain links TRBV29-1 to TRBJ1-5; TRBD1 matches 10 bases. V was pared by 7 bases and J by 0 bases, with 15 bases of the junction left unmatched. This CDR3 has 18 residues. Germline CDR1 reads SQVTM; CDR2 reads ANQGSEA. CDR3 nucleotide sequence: TGCAGCGCCGTGGAGGACAGGGGGGTTATTGGTAGCAATCAGCCCCAGCATTTT. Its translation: CSAVEDRGVIGSNQPQHF.

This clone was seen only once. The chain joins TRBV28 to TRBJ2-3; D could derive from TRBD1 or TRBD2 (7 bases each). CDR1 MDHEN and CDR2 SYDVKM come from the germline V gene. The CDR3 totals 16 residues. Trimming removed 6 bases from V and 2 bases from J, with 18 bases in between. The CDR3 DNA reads TGTGCCAGCAGCCCAGGGGGGCGGGGGATCACAGATACGCAGTATTTT. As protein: CASSPGGRGITDTQYF.

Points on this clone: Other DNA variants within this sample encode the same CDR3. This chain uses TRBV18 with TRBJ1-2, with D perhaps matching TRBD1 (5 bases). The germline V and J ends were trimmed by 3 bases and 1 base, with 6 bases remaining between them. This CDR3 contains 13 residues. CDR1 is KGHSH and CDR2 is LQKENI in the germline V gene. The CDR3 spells CASSPDSNYGYTF. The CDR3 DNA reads TGTGCCAGCTCACCTGACAGTAACTATGGCTACACCTTC.

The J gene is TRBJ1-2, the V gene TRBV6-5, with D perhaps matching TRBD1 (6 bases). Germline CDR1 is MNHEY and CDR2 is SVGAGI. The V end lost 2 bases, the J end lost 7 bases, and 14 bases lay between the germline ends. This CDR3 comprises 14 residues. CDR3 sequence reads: CASSYTGTTGGYTF. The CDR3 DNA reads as TGTGCCAGCAGTTACACAGGGACCACGGGTGGCTACACCTTC.

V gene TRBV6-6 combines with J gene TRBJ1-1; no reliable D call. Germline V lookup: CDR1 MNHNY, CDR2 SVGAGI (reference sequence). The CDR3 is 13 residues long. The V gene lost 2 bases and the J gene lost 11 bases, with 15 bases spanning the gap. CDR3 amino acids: CASSYAASPEAFF. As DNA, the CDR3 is TGTGCCAGCAGTTACGCGGCCTCTCCGGAGGCTTTCTTT.

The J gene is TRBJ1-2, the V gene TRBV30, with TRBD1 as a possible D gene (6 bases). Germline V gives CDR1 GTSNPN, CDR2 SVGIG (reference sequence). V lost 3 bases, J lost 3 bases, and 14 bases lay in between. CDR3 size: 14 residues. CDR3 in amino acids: CAWSRGSYDYGYTF. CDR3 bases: TGTGCCTGGAGCAGGGGTTCCTACGACTATGGCTACACCTTC.

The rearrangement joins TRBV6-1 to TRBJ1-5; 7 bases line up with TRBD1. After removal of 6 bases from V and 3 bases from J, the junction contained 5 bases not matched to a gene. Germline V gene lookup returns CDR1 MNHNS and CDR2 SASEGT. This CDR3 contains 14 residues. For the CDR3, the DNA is TGTGCCAGCAGGGTGACAGGGTTCAATCAGCCCCAGCATTTT. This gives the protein CASRVTGFNQPQHF.

CDR3 loop: CAWSREDMNTEAFF. Written as DNA, the CDR3 is TGTGCCTGGAGTAGGGAAGACATGAACACTGAAGCTTTCTTT. The chain is built from TRBV30 and TRBJ1-1; unclear D gene. The CDR3 covers 14 residues. Trimming cost V 2 bases and J 0 bases, with 10 bases left between them. CDR1 and CDR2 (germline): GTSNPN, SVGIG (reference sequence).

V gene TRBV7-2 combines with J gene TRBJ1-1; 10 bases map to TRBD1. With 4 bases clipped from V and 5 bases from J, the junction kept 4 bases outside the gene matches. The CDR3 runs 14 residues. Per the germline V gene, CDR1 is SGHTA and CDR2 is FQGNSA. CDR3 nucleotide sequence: TGTGCCAGCAGCTCACGACAGGGGGCGACTGAAGCTTTCTTT. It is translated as CASSSRQGATEAFF.

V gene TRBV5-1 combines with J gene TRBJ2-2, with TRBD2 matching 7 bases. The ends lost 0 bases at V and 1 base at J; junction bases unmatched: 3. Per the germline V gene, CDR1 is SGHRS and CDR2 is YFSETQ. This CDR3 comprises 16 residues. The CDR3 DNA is TGCGCCAGCAGCTTGGAGAGCGGGGTGAACACCGGGGAGCTGTTTTTT. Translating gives CASSLESGVNTGELFF. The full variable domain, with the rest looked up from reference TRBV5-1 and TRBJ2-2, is KAGVTQTPRYLIKTRGQQVTLSCSPISGHRSVSWYQQTPGQGLQFLFEYFSETQRNKGNFPGRFSGRQFSNSRSEMNVSTLELGDSALYLCASSLESGVNTGELFFGEGSRLTVL.

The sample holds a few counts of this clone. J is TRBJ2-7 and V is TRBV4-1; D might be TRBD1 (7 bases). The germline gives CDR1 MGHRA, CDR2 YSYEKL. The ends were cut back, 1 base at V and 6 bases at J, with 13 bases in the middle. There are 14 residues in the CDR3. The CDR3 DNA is TGCGCCAGCAGCCAAGGGAGGGGGCCATTCGAGCAGTACTTC. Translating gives CASSQGRGPFEQYF.

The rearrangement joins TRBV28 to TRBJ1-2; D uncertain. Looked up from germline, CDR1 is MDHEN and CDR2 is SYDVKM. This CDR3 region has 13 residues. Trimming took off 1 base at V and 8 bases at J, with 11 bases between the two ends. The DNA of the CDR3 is TGTGCCAGCAGTTTATTACAAACATCCGGCTACACCTTC. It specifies CASSLLQTSGYTF.

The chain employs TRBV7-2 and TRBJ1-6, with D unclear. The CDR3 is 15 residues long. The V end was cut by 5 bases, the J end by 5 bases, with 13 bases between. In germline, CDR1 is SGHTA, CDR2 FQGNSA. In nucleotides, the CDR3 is TGTGCCAGCAGCCCAAGACCGATGGATAATTCACCCCTCCACTTT. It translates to CASSPRPMDNSPLHF.

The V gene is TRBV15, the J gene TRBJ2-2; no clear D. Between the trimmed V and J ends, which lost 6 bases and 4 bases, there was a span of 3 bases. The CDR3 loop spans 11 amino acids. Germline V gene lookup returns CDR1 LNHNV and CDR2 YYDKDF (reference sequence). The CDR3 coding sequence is TGTGCCACCAGTTCCACCGGGGAGCTGTTTTTT. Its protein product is CATSSTGELFF.

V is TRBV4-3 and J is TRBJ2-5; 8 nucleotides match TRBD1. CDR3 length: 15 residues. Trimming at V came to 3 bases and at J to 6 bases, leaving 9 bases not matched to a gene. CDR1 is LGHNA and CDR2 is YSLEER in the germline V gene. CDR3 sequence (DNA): TGCGCCAGCAGCCAGACTGCCCAGGGGGCGCAGACCCAGTACTTC. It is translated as CASSQTAQGAQTQYF.

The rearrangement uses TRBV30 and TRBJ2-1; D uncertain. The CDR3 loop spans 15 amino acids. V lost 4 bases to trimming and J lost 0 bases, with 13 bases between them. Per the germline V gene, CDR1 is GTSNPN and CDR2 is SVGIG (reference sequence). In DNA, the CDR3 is TGTGCCTGGACCTCTGGCACCAGCTCCTACAATGAGCAGTTCTTC. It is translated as CAWTSGTSSYNEQFF.

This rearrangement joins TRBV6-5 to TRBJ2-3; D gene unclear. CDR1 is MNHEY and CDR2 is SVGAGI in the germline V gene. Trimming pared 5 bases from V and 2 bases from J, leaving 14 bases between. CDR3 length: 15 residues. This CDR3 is CASSGSTVPTDTQYF. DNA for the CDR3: TGTGCCAGCAGTGGGTCTACAGTTCCCACAGATACGCAGTATTTT.

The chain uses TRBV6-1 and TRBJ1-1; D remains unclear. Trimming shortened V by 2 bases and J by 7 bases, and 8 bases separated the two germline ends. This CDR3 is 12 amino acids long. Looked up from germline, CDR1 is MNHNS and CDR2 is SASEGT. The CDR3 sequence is CASSEIRDEAFF. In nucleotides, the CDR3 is TGTGCCAGCAGTGAAATTCGGGATGAAGCTTTCTTT.

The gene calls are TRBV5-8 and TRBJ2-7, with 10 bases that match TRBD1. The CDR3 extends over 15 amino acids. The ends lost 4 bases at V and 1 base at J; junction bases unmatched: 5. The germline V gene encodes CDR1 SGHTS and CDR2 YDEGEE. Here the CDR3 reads CASSPRTGGSYEQYF. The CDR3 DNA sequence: TGTGCCAGCAGCCCACGGACAGGGGGTTCCTACGAGCAGTACTTC.

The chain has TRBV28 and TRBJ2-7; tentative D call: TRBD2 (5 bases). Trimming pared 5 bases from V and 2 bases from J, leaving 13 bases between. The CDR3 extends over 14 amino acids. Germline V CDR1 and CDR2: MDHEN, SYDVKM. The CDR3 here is CASSPGMPPYEQYF. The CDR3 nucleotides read TGTGCCAGCAGTCCCGGGATGCCACCCTACGAGCAGTACTTC.

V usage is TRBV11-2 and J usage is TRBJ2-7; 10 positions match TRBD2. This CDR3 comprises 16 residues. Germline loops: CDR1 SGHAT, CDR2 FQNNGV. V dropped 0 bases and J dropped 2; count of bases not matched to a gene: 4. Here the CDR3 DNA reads TGTGCCAGCAGCTTAGATTTAACTAGCGGGGCCTACGAGCAGTACTTC. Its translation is CASSLDLTSGAYEQYF.

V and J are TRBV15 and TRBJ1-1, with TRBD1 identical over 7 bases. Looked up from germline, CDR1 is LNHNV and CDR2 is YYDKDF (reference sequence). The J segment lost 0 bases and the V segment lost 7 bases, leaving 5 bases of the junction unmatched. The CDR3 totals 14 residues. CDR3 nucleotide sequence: TGTGCCACCACCGGGACAGTTTTGAACACTGAAGCTTTCTTT. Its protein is CATTGTVLNTEAFF.